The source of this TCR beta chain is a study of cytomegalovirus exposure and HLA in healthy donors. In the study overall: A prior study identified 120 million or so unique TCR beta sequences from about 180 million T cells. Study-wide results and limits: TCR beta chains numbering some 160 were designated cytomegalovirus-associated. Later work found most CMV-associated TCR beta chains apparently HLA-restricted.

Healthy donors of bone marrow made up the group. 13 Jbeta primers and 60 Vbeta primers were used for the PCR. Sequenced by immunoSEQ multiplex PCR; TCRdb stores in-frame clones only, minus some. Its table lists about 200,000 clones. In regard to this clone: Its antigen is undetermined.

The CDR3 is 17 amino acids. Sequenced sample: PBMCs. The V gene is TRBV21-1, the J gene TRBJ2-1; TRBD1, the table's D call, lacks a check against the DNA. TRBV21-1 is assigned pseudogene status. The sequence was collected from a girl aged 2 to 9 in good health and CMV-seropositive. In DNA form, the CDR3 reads TGTGCCAGCAGCAATGACAGGGGGCTCGTCAATTCTTATGAGCAGTTCTTC. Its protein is CASSNDRGLVNSYEQFF.